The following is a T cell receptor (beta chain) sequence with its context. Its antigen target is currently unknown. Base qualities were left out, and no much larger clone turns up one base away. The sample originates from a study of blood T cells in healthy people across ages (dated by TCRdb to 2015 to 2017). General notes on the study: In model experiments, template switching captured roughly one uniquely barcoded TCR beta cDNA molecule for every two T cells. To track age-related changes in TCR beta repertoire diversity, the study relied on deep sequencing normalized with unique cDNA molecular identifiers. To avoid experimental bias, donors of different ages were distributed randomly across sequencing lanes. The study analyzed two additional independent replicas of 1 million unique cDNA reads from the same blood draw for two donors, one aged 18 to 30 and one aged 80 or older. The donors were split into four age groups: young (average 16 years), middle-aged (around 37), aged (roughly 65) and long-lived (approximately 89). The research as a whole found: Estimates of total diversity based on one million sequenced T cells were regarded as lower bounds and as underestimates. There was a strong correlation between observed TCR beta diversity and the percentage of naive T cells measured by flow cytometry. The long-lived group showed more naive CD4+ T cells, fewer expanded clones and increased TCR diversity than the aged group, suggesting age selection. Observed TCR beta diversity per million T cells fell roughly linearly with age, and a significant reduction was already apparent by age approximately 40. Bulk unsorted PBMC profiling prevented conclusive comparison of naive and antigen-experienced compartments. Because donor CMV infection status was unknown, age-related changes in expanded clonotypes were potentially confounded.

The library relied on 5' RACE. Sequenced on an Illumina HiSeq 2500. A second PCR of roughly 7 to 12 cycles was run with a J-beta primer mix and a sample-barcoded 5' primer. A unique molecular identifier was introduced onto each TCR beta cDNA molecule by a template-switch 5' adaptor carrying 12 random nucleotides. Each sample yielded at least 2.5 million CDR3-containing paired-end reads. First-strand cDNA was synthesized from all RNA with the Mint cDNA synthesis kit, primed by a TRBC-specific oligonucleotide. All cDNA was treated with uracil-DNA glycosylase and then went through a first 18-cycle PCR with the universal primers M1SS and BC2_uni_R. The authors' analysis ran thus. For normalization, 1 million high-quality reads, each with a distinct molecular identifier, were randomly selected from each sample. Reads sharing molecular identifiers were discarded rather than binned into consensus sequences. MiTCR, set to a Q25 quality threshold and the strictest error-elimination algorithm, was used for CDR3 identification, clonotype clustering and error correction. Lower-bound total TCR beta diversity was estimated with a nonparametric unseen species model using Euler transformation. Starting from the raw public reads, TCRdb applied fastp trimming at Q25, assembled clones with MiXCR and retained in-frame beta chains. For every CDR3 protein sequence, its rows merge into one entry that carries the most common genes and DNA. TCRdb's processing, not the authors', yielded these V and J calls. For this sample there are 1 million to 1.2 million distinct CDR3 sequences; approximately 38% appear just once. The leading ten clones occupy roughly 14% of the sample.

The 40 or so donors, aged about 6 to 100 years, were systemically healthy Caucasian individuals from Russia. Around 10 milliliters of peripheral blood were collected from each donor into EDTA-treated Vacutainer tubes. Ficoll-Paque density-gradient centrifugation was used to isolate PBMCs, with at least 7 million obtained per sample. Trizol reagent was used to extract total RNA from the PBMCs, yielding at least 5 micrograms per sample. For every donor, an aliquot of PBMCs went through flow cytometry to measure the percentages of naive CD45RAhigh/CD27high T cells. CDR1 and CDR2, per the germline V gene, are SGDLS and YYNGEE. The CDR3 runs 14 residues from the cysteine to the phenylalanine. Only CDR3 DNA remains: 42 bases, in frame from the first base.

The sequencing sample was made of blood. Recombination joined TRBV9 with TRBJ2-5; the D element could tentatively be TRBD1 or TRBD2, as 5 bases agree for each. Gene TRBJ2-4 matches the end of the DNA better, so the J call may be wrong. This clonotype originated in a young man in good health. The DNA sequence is TGTGCCAGCAGCGTAGCACCCGGGACGGGCATTCAGTACTTC. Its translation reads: CASSVAPGTGIQYF.